This T cell receptor beta chain was identified in a study of a mutant IDH1 vaccine in newly diagnosed glioma. Study background: Treated patients, around 60% male and around 40% female, averaged approximately 40 years of age.

Study results and caveats: Pseudoprogression looked unconnected to shifts in top peripheral T cell clonotypes. Of all patients, about 93% showed vaccine-induced immune responses.

With 4 bases clipped from V and 2 bases from J, the junction kept 6 bases outside the gene matches. In germline, CDR1 is SEHNR, CDR2 FQNEAQ (reference sequence). CDR3 length: 15 residues. Of note for this clone: Its antigen remains unknown.

Time point in this sample: week 5, during vaccination. Topical imiquimod accompanied each vaccine dose, which consisted of 300 ug of mutant IDH1 20-mer peptide. Profiling relied on immunoSEQ multiplex PCR, and the TCRdb table lists in-frame clones only, not all of them. Altogether 25,000 or so clones are present, around four fifths being singletons, with the ten largest covering less than 9.5%. This TCR was recovered from a man aged 40-49 years with glioma. Some clones in this sample may be carry-over from other donors' samples. This specimen was PBMCs, taken from a glioma patient whose treatment included an IDH1 peptide vaccine. The chain joins TRBV7-9 to TRBJ1-2, with 8 bases fitting TRBD1. The CDR3 protein is CASSSSDRVNYGYTF. In DNA, the CDR3 is TGTGCCAGCAGCTCCTCGGACAGGGTGAACTATGGCTACACCTTC.